A single sample gave rise to the 11 T cell receptor beta chains below, sequenced in a study of shared clonotypes between healthy human individuals. The table came from immunoSEQ multiplex PCR; TCRdb's copy has only in-frame clones and leaves some out. The sample consists of millions of clones, roughly 92% of them appearing once. The sequencing sample was made of naive CD4+ T cells sorted from blood. Subset denoted: CD45RA+ positively selected. These receptor sequences come from a man in his late teens or twenties in good health.

This rearrangement joins TRBV5-4 to TRBJ2-2; D call uncertain. Trimming shortened V by 2 bases and J by 6 bases, and 5 bases separated the two germline ends. This CDR3 comprises 12 residues. Germline V gene sequence: CDR1 SGHNT, CDR2 YYREEE (reference sequence). The DNA for the CDR3 is TGTGCCAGCAGCTTCAATTCCGGGGAGCTGTTTTTT. It encodes CASSFNSGELFF. Full variable domain (outside the CDR3, taken from reference TRBV5-4 and TRBJ2-2): ETGVTQSPTHLIKTRGQQVTLRCSSQSGHNTVSWYQQALGQGPQFIFQYYREEENGRGNFPPRFSGLQFPNYSSELNVNALELDDSALYLCASSFNSGELFFGEGSRLTVL.

V is TRBV7-3 and J is TRBJ2-3; the match to TRBD2 covers 8 bases. CDR3 length equals 18 residues. Germline CDR1 SGHTA, CDR2 FQGTGA. Losses at the gene ends were 5 bases for V and 2 bases for J; bases not matched to a gene: 15. The CDR3, as DNA: TGTGCCAGCAGCCCAGGGGTAGCGGGGACCAAAATCACAGATACGCAGTATTTT. It is translated as CASSPGVAGTKITDTQYF.

The chain employs TRBV19 and TRBJ1-3; 9 nucleotides line up with TRBD1. The germline V gene has CDR1 LNHDA and CDR2 SQIVND (reference sequence). The CDR3 length is 15 residues. V shed 7 bases, J shed 0 bases, and the junction held 4 bases outside the gene matches. CDR3 sequence (DNA): TGTGCCAGTAACCCGGACAGGGGCTCTGGAAACACCATATATTTT. Translated, it gives CASNPDRGSGNTIYF.

This sequence joins TRBV7-9 and TRBJ1-6; perhaps TRBD1 as D (5 bases). Germline values: CDR1 SEHNR, CDR2 FQNEAQ (reference sequence). V shed 5 bases and J shed 4 bases, with 12 bases lying between them. CDR3 length equals 15 residues. The CDR3 DNA follows: TGTGCCAGCAGCCCCGGGACGGGGTATAATTCACCCCTCCACTTT. Amino acid sequence: CASSPGTGYNSPLHF.

This clone was recorded a few times. The J gene is TRBJ1-5, the V gene TRBV5-6; 7 nucleotides match TRBD1. CDR3 length: 15 amino acids. Trimming at V came to 4 bases and at J to 3 bases, leaving 7 bases not matched to a gene. Germline CDR1 SGHDT, CDR2 YYEEEE. As DNA, the CDR3 is TGTGCCAGCAGCCCCTCGACAGGGAACAATCAGCCCCAGCATTTT. This translates into CASSPSTGNNQPQHF.

V and J are TRBV5-4 and TRBJ2-4, with 11 bases aligning to TRBD2. The CDR3 loop spans 16 amino acids. Germline V gives CDR1 SGHNT, CDR2 YYREEE (reference sequence). Trimming cost V 8 bases and J 0 bases; bases outside gene matches: 7. CDR3 sequence (DNA): TGTGCCAGTGGACTAGCGGGCCCCCTAGCCAAAAACATTCAGTACTTC. It specifies CASGLAGPLAKNIQYF.

V usage is TRBV6-5 and J usage is TRBJ2-1; no reliable D call. The CDR3 runs 14 residues. CDR1 is MNHEY, CDR2 SVGAGI, per germline. V dropped 8 bases and J dropped 3 bases, with 14 bases sitting between them. The CDR3 protein is CASRPAIDYNEQFF. Here the CDR3 DNA reads TGTGCCAGCCGACCGGCTATTGACTACAATGAGCAGTTCTTC.

This clone appeared once. The chain carries TRBV28 and TRBJ1-6; D remains ambiguous. Per germline, CDR1 MDHEN and CDR2 SYDVKM. V shed 1 base and J shed 7 bases, with 11 bases lying between them. This CDR3 has 15 amino acids. The CDR3 protein is CASSLFGPDNSPLHF. The CDR3 DNA reads TGTGCCAGCAGTTTATTTGGACCAGACAATTCACCCCTCCACTTT.

This chain connects TRBV9 to TRBJ1-6, with D unresolved. Trimming took off 4 bases at V and 7 bases at J, with 21 bases between the two ends. Germline lookup yields CDR1 SGDLS and CDR2 YYNGEE. The CDR3 length is 17 residues. CDR3 sequence (DNA): TGTGCCAGCAGCCCTCAGACGGATTATAACTCCAATTCACCCCTCCACTTT. Its translation: CASSPQTDYNSNSPLHF.

This clone has only a few counts. V and J are TRBV5-1 and TRBJ1-1; 8 nucleotides line up with TRBD1. Losses at the gene ends were 3 bases for V and 5 bases for J; bases not matched to a gene: 9. Germline V gene sequence: CDR1 SGHRS, CDR2 YFSETQ. This CDR3 comprises 15 residues. The CDR3 DNA reads TGCGCCAGCAGCTCTATCGACAGGGGCGGGACTGAAGCTTTCTTT. This sequence encodes CASSSIDRGGTEAFF.

This chain uses TRBV29-1 with TRBJ2-7; possibly TRBD1 for D (6 bases). CDR3 size: 14 residues. Germline V CDR1 and CDR2: SQVTM, ANQGSEA. V lost 6 bases and J lost 3, with 18 bases in between. The CDR3 DNA is TGCAGCGTCTTTGACAGGCGAGATCGCTACGAGCAGTACTTC. It codes for CSVFDRRDRYEQYF.